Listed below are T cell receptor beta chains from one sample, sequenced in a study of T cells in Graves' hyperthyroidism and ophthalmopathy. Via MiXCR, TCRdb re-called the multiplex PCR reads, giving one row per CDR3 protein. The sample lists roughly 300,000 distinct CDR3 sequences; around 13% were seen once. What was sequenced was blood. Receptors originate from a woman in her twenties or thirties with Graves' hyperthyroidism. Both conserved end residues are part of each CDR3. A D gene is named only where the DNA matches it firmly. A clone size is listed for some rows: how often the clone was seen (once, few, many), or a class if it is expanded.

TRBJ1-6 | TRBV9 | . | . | CASSSPAGVDNSPLHF | TGTGCCAGCAGCTCCCCAGCGGGTGTGGATAATTCACCCCTCCACTTT
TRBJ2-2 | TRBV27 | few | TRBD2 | CASPQGSGGTGELFF | TGTGCCAGCCCGCAGGGTAGCGGGGGCACCGGGGAGCTGTTTTTT
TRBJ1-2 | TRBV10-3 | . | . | CASRDSYLYGYTF | TGTGCCAGCCGGGACTCCTACCTCTATGGCTACACCTTC
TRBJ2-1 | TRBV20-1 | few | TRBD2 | CSASTLADYNEQFF | TGCAGTGCTAGTACACTAGCGGACTACAATGAGCAGTTCTTC
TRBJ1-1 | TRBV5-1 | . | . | CASSLAGGGAGTEAFF | TGCGCCAGCAGCTTGGCCGGAGGGGGGGCAGGGACTGAAGCTTTCTTT
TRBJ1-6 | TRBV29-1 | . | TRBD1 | CSVSRDRNSPLHF | TGCAGCGTTTCCCGGGACAGAAATTCACCCCTCCACTTT
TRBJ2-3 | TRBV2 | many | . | CASLRLTDTQYF | TGTGCCAGCCTCCGGTTAACAGATACGCAGTATTTT
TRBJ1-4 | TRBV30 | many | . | CAWSNFALEKLFF | TGTGCCTGGAGCAATTTCGCTCTCGAAAAACTGTTTTTT
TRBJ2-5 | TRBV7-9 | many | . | CASSSVVYKETQYF | TGTGCCAGCAGCTCCGTTGTCTATAAAGAGACCCAGTACTTC
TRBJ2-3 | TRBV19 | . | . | CASSIRVDWSDTQYF | TGTGCCAGTAGTATAAGAGTGGACTGGTCAGATACGCAGTATTTT
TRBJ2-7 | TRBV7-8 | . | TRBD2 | CASRASLGSGRSSHEQYF | TGTGCCAGCAGAGCCTCCCTGGGGAGCGGGAGAAGTTCCCACGAGCAGTACTTC
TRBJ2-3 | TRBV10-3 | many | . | CAISGGGTAQDTQYF | TGTGCCATCAGTGGCGGCGGGACTGCTCAAGATACGCAGTATTTT
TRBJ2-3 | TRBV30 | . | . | CAWSVSSGGQYF | TGTGCCTGGAGTGTAAGCAGCGGCGGGCAGTATTTT
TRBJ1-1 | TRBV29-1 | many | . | CSVYQGSEAFF | TGCAGCGTCTACCAAGGATCCGAAGCTTTCTTT
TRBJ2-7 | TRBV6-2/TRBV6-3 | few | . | CASSYPGREQYF | TGTGCCAGCAGTTACCCGGGGCGCGAGCAGTACTTC
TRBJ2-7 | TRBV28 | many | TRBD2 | CASSLSLAGAYEQYF | TGTGCCAGCAGTTTATCACTAGCGGGAGCCTACGAGCAGTACTTC
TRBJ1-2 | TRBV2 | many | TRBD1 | CASSEPQTGPHRGYTF | TGTGCCAGCAGTGAACCTCAGACAGGGCCCCATCGAGGCTACACCTTC
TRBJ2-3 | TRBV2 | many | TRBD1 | CASQFRDRGFTDTQYF | TGTGCCAGCCAATTCCGGGACAGGGGGTTTACAGATACGCAGTATTTT
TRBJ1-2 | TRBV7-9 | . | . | CASSPNRGQNYGYTF | TGTGCCAGCAGCCCTAATCGGGGACAAAACTATGGCTACACCTTC
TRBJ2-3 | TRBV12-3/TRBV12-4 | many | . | CASSWGGNTQYF | TGTGCCAGCAGCTGGGGTGGGAATACGCAGTATTTT
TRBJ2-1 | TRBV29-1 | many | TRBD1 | CSVVRGNEQFF | TGCAGCGTTGTCAGGGGGAATGAGCAGTTCTTC
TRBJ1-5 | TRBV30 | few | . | CAWSGAGSFQPQHF | TGTGCCTGGAGTGGGGCCGGCAGTTTTCAGCCCCAGCATTTT
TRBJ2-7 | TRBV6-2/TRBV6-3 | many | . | CASSYGVAGLNHYEQYF | TGTGCCAGCAGTTACGGGGTGGCGGGATTGAATCACTACGAGCAGTACTTC
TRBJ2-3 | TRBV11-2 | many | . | CASSLDGASTDTQYF | TGTGCCAGCAGCTTAGATGGGGCGAGCACAGATACGCAGTATTTT
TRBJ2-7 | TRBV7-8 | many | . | CASSLAGGLDEQYF | TGTGCCAGCAGCTTAGCGGGAGGATTGGACGAGCAGTACTTC
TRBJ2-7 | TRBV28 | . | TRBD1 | CASCGQGTREQYF | TGTGCCAGCTGCGGACAGGGTACGCGAGAGCAGTACTTC
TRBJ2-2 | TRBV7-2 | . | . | CASSLLSPGELFF | TGTGCCAGCAGCTTGTTGAGCCCCGGGGAGCTGTTTTTT
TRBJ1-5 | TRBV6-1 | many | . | CASSYPEAGPNQPQHF | TGTGCCAGCAGTTACCCCGAGGCAGGTCCCAATCAGCCCCAGCATTTT
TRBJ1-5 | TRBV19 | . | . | CASNIQGFGSNQPQHF | TGTGCCAGTAATATTCAGGGGTTTGGTAGCAATCAGCCCCAGCATTTT
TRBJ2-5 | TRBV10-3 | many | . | CAISRREETQYF | TGTGCCATCAGTAGGCGGGAAGAGACCCAGTACTTC
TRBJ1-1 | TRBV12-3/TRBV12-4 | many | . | CASRDSEAFF | TGTGCCAGCAGAGACAGTGAAGCTTTCTTT
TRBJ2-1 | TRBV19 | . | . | CASSIWGSSYNEQFF | TGTGCCAGTAGTATTTGGGGTAGCTCCTACAATGAGCAGTTCTTC
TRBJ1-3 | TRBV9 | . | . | CASSVNTGNTIYF | TGTGCCAGCAGCGTTAACACGGGAAACACCATATATTTT
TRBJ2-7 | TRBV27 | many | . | CASSFPGDEQYF | TGTGCCAGCAGTTTCCCGGGGGACGAGCAGTACTTC
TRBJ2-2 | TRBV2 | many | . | CASTEGRTYTGELFF | TGTGCCAGCACGGAGGGAAGGACTTACACCGGGGAGCTGTTTTTT
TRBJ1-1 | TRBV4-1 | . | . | CASSQSSSAFF | TGCGCCAGCAGCCAATCGTCGTCGGCTTTCTTT
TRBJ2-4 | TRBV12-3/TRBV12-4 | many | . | CASSPRVAKNIQYF | TGTGCCAGCAGTCCTAGGGTAGCCAAAAACATTCAGTACTTC
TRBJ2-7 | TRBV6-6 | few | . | CASSYHQGEQYF | TGTGCCAGCAGTTACCACCAGGGCGAGCAGTACTTC
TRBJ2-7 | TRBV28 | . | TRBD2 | CASSLRRVPGLAHYEQYF | TGTGCCAGCAGTTTACGGAGAGTTCCGGGACTAGCGCACTACGAGCAGTACTTC
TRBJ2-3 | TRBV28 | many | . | CATLFRQDTQYF | TGTGCCACCCTCTTTAGGCAAGATACGCAGTATTTT
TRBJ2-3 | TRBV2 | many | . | CASSAQGSGNTDTQYF | TGTGCCAGCAGTGCCCAGGGTAGCGGAAACACAGATACGCAGTATTTT